A selection of T cell receptor beta chains follows, all from one sample in a study of regulatory T cells in long-lasting Graves disease. TCRdb itself ran the multiplex PCR reads through MiXCR, one entry per CDR3 protein. This sample has hundreds of thousands of distinct CDR3 sequences; roughly 21% occur once, and the top ten carry around 7%. The material was peripheral blood mononuclear cells (PBMCs), obtained when the disease was refractory, from a patient treated with antithyroid drugs. Receptors originate from a female donor with Graves disease. CDR3s include the opening cysteine and the closing phenylalanine or tryptophan. The order of the fields is D gene, J gene, V gene, clone size, CDR3 protein, CDR3 DNA. A D gene is named only where the DNA matches it firmly. A clone size is listed for some rows: how often the clone was seen (once, few, many), or a class if it is expanded.

. | TRBJ2-1 | TRBV5-1 | . | CASSELAADYNEQFF | TGCGCCAGCAGCGAACTAGCAGCAGACTACAATGAGCAGTTCTTC
. | TRBJ2-7 | TRBV20-1 | . | CSAGVPGREQYF | TGCAGTGCGGGGGTCCCGGGGCGCGAGCAGTACTTC
. | TRBJ2-3 | TRBV28 | once | CAGSERGPQPDTQYF | TGTGCCGGCAGTGAACGTGGGCCCCAGCCTGATACGCAGTATTTT
TRBD1 | TRBJ1-4 | TRBV15 | many | CATSIGRDSTNEKLFF | TGTGCCACCAGCATCGGCCGGGACAGCACTAATGAAAAACTGTTTTTT
TRBD1 | TRBJ1-1 | TRBV6-1 | many | CASTLGQGVTEAFF | TGTGCCAGCACACTGGGACAGGGAGTTACTGAAGCTTTCTTT
. | TRBJ2-1 | TRBV12-3/TRBV12-4 | many | CASSLAPGRRGMNEQFF | TGTGCCAGCAGTTTAGCACCAGGGAGGAGAGGGATGAATGAGCAGTTCTTC
. | TRBJ2-2 | TRBV24-1 | many | CATSDLGHSANTGELFF | TGTGCCACCAGTGATTTAGGACACTCCGCGAACACCGGGGAGCTGTTTTTT
TRBD2 | TRBJ2-7 | TRBV7-6 | few | CASSFSGQAGDEQYF | TGTGCCAGCAGCTTCAGCGGTCAGGCGGGGGACGAGCAGTACTTC
. | TRBJ1-5 | TRBV24-1 | few | CATSDGQGYNQPQHF | TGTGCCACCAGTGATGGGCAGGGCTACAATCAGCCCCAGCATTTT
. | TRBJ2-7 | TRBV2 | many | CASSGGVRGSEQYF | TGTGCCAGCAGTGGGGGGGTACGGGGGAGCGAGCAGTACTTC
. | TRBJ2-2 | TRBV15 | many | CATSRGPRVRPWTGELFF | TGTGCCACCAGCAGAGGCCCCCGGGTCCGCCCCTGGACCGGGGAGCTGTTTTTT
. | TRBJ2-5 | TRBV20-1 | many | CSASGDLQETQYF | TGCAGTGCTAGCGGGGATCTCCAAGAGACCCAGTACTTC
. | TRBJ2-1 | TRBV24-1 | . | CATSDELGTEQFF | TGTGCCACCAGTGATGAGCTCGGTACTGAGCAGTTCTTC
. | TRBJ1-1 | TRBV10-3 | many | CAISEGGIFNTEAFF | TGTGCCATCAGTGAAGGGGGAATCTTCAACACTGAAGCTTTCTTT
TRBD2 | TRBJ2-1 | TRBV6-2/TRBV6-3 | few | CASSRRGGINNEQFF | TGTGCCAGCAGTCGGCGGGGGGGCATAAACAATGAGCAGTTCTTC
. | TRBJ1-2 | TRBV7-2 | few | CASSWGGGAVEDGYTF | TGTGCCAGCAGCTGGGGGGGCGGGGCCGTAGAGGATGGCTACACCTTC
TRBD2 | TRBJ2-2 | TRBV7-9 | few | CASSLEAGAPGELFF | TGTGCCAGCAGCTTAGAGGCGGGAGCCCCCGGGGAGCTGTTTTTT
TRBD2 | TRBJ2-1 | TRBV19 | . | CASSRLAGGLHNEQFF | TGTGCCAGTAGTAGACTAGCGGGAGGGCTACACAATGAGCAGTTCTTC
TRBD1 | TRBJ2-5 | TRBV24-1 | many | CATSDYWDSETQYF | TGTGCCACCAGTGATTATTGGGACAGCGAGACCCAGTACTTC
. | TRBJ1-2 | TRBV2 | many | CASSESRTAGYGYTF | TGTGCCAGCAGTGAAAGTAGGACAGCGGGCTATGGCTACACCTTC
. | TRBJ1-1 | TRBV12-5 | . | CASGLVHSGEGLNTEAFF | TGTGCTAGTGGTTTGGTACACTCTGGGGAAGGGTTGAACACTGAAGCTTTCTTT
. | TRBJ1-1 | TRBV4-1 | . | CASSPKGGGEAFF | TGCGCCAGCAGCCCCAAGGGGGGAGGTGAAGCTTTCTTT
. | TRBJ2-7 | TRBV20-1 | few | CSARDSYEQYF | TGCAGTGCTAGGGACTCCTACGAGCAGTACTTC
. | TRBJ2-7 | TRBV7-2 | many | CASSLDRYYEQYF | TGTGCCAGCAGCTTAGACAGATACTACGAGCAGTACTTC
. | TRBJ1-3 | TRBV28 | many | CASSWRGVFNTIYF | TGTGCCAGCAGTTGGCGGGGTGTTTTCAACACCATATATTTT
. | TRBJ2-7 | TRBV5-4 | . | CASSFWADPYEQYF | TGTGCCAGCAGCTTTTGGGCTGATCCCTACGAGCAGTACTTC
. | TRBJ2-4 | TRBV12-3/TRBV12-4 | many | CASTLDGLRNIQYF | TGTGCCAGCACCCTGGACGGACTACGAAACATTCAGTACTTC
. | TRBJ2-4 | TRBV28 | many | CASSPYPGGKNIQYF | TGTGCCAGCAGCCCGTACCCGGGTGGCAAAAACATTCAGTACTTC
TRBD1 | TRBJ2-5 | TRBV6-5 | . | CASSYRDREWETQYF | TGTGCCAGCAGTTACCGGGACAGAGAATGGGAGACCCAGTACTTC
TRBD1 | TRBJ2-1 | TRBV28 | few | CASSPGTGVENEQFF | TGTGCCAGCAGCCCCGGGACAGGGGTAGAAAATGAGCAGTTCTTC
. | TRBJ1-5 | TRBV6-1 | many | CASSEAVYNQPQHF | TGTGCCAGCAGTGAAGCGGTCTACAATCAGCCCCAGCATTTT
. | TRBJ2-5 | TRBV7-9 | . | CASSPTPGPQETQYF | TGTGCCAGCAGCCCCACCCCGGGACCCCAAGAGACCCAGTACTTC
. | TRBJ1-4 | TRBV2 | many | CASSELGTTNEKLFF | TGTGCCAGCAGTGAGTTAGGGACAACTAATGAAAAACTGTTTTTT
TRBD2 | TRBJ2-7 | TRBV7-9 | few | CASSGRGTRQREIRSYEQYF | TGTGCCAGCAGCGGAAGGGGGACGAGACAGCGGGAGATTCGTTCCTACGAGCAGTACTTC
. | TRBJ1-2 | TRBV28 | many | CASSLIGSYGYTF | TGTGCCAGCAGTTTGATCGGGTCCTATGGCTACACCTTC
. | TRBJ2-2 | TRBV7-6 | . | CASSFSEGGELFF | TGTGCCAGCAGCTTTTCCGAGGGCGGGGAGCTGTTTTTT
TRBD1 | TRBJ2-7 | TRBV6-6 | . | CASSYGADRNYEQYF | TGTGCCAGCAGTTACGGTGCGGACAGGAATTACGAGCAGTACTTC
TRBD1 | TRBJ1-2 | TRBV28 | . | CASSRTGISDGRSDGYTF | TGTGCCAGCAGCCGGACAGGGATCTCGGATGGCCGGAGCGATGGCTACACCTTC
. | TRBJ2-2 | TRBV7-9 | . | CAAPGDNSNTGELFF | TGTGCCGCCCCAGGGGACAACTCGAACACCGGGGAGCTGTTTTTT
TRBD1 | TRBJ1-4 | TRBV6-2/TRBV6-3 | . | CASSYSAQGAVIELFF | TGTGCCAGCAGTTACTCGGCACAGGGGGCGGTCATAGAACTGTTTTTT
. | TRBJ1-3 | TRBV5-5 | . | CASSFGGLTNTIYF | TGTGCCAGCAGCTTCGGAGGCTTGACAAACACCATATATTTT
. | TRBJ2-5 | TRBV9 | few | CASSDPYRAGPETQYF | TGTGCCAGCAGCGATCCCTATCGAGCTGGGCCAGAGACCCAGTACTTC
. | TRBJ2-3 | TRBV4-1 | . | CASSHPGDSTDTQYF | TGCGCCAGCAGCCACCCAGGGGACAGCACAGATACGCAGTATTTT
TRBD2 | TRBJ2-7 | TRBV7-9 | few | CATGTSGRGTFYEQYF | TGTGCCACCGGGACTAGCGGGAGGGGAACGTTCTACGAGCAGTACTTC
TRBD2 | TRBJ2-5 | TRBV5-1 | . | CASSPLTSGAEEAQYF | TGCGCCAGCAGCCCACTGACTAGCGGGGCGGAAGAGGCCCAGTACTTC
. | TRBJ1-5 | TRBV28 | once | CASSLRDLNQPQHF | TGTGCCAGCAGTTTGCGGGACCTCAATCAGCCCCAGCATTTT
. | TRBJ2-1 | TRBV7-2 | . | CASSGQGGAEQFF | TGTGCCAGCAGTGGGCAGGGGGGTGCTGAGCAGTTCTTC
. | TRBJ2-2 | TRBV28 | many | CASSSPFDTGELFF | TGTGCCAGCAGTTCCCCATTCGACACCGGGGAGCTGTTTTTT